This T cell receptor beta chain was sequenced in a study of a mutant IDH1 vaccine in newly diagnosed glioma. V lost 2 bases, J lost 5 bases, and 7 bases lay in between. This CDR3 is built from 12 residues. Per germline, CDR1 GTSNPN and CDR2 SVGIG (reference sequence). Stated time point: week 23, last vaccination. The vaccine gave 300 ug of a 20-mer mutant IDH1 peptide subcutaneously per dose. Sequencing used immunoSEQ multiplex PCR; TCRdb keeps in-frame clones, though not all of them. Here the sample spans about 43,000 clones, approximately 84% being singletons. Remarks on this clone: The antigen is undetermined.

The sequence was obtained from a woman aged 18-30 years with glioma. Some clones in this sample may be carry-over from other donors' samples. The specimen comprised PBMCs, sampled from a glioma patient whose treatment included an IDH1 peptide vaccine. This chain links TRBV30 with TRBJ1-5; D gene uncertain. CDR3 DNA: TGTGCCTGGAGTTTAGTTGATCAGCCCCAGCATTTT. It is translated as CAWSLVDQPQHF.